This TCR beta chain was sequenced for a study of cytomegalovirus exposure and HLA in healthy donors. General study results and limits: In vitro confirmation showed a few CMV-associated chains to be CMV antigen specific. It was around 160 TCR beta chains that were listed as cytomegalovirus-associated. Later analysis demonstrated an association between a missense DCLRE1C variant and TCR beta V- and J-gene trimming.

This CDR3 region has 16 residues. Trimming pared 3 bases from V and 3 bases from J, leaving 16 bases between. Germline CDR1 and CDR2: SGDLS and YYNGEE. It was with 60 Vbeta and 13 Jbeta primers that the PCR ran. Assay: immunoSEQ multiplex PCR; the TCRdb copy retains only in-frame clones and omits some. The profile shows fewer than 130,000 clones, approximately 82% of them singletons. Of note for this clone: As yet, its antigen is unknown.

Sequenced sample: PBMCs. The chain recombines TRBV9 with TRBJ2-4, with D possibly TRBD1 on 6 matching bases. The clonotype originates from a man aged 25-40 years in good health and CMV-seropositive. The chain's CDR3 is CASSEDSPVHKNIQYF. The CDR3 DNA reads TGTGCCAGCAGCGAGGACAGCCCCGTACACAAAAACATTCAGTACTTC.